The next 27 T cell receptor beta chains were all read from a single sample in a study of shared T cell receptors in the human thymus. Here immunoSEQ multiplex PCR was the method, and the copy in TCRdb shows in-frame clones only, minus some. Counted here are approximately 730,000 clones, 70% to 90% occurring once; the ten biggest clones make up over 0.008%. These data are also associated with another study on human thymus T cells.

The sequenced material came from thymocytes. Receptor source: a girl in the first two years of life with a congenital heart defect.

This clone was observed a single time. The chain combines TRBV28 with TRBJ2-2; the match to TRBD1 covers 7 bases. Losses at the gene ends were 1 base for V and 3 bases for J; bases not matched to a gene: 8. CDR1 and CDR2 from the germline V gene are MDHEN and SYDVKM. This CDR3 comprises 17 residues. The DNA of the CDR3 is TGTGCCAGCAGTTTATCCTACAGGGGCCCGGACACCGGGGAGCTGTTTTTT. This encodes CASSLSYRGPDTGELFF.

The V gene is TRBV18, the J gene TRBJ2-1; D call uncertain. The germline V gene has CDR1 KGHSH and CDR2 LQKENI. The CDR3 runs to 16 residues. Trimming shortened V by 3 bases and J by 0 bases, and 12 bases separated the two germline ends. As DNA, the CDR3 is TGTGCCAGCTCACCTACACAGAGCCGCTCCTACAATGAGCAGTTCTTC. Encoded protein: CASSPTQSRSYNEQFF.

This clone was detected a few times. V is TRBV7-2 and J is TRBJ1-1; D uncertain. Trimming shortened V by 0 bases and J by 5 bases, and 13 bases separated the two germline ends. Looked up from germline, CDR1 is SGHTA and CDR2 is FQGNSA. CDR3 length: 15 amino acids. CDR3 DNA: TGTGCCAGCAGCTTAGCGCCGGGTAGATATACTGAAGCTTTCTTT. Protein: CASSLAPGRYTEAFF.

The J gene is TRBJ1-1, the V gene TRBV5-5; no clear D. From germline, CDR1 is SGHKS and CDR2 YYEKEE (reference sequence). The CDR3 extends over 15 amino acids. Trimming left V 2 bases short and J 3 bases short, with 14 bases between. The CDR3 sequence is CASSFSRRCYTEAFF. CDR3 sequence (DNA): TGTGCCAGCAGCTTCAGCAGGAGGTGTTACACTGAAGCTTTCTTT. The full variable domain, rest sourced from reference TRBV5-5 and TRBJ1-1, is DAGVTQSPTHLIKTRGQQVTLRCSPISGHKSVSWYQQVLGQGPQFIFQYYEKEERGRGNFPDRFSARQFPNYSSELNVNALLLGDSALYLCASSFSRRCYTEAFFGQGTRLTVV.

The CDR3 loop reads CATRSHRQGGKGYTF. In nucleotides, the CDR3 is TGTGCCACCCGTTCGCACCGACAGGGGGGTAAGGGCTACACCTTC. The chain employs TRBV6-1 and TRBJ1-2; 9 bases match TRBD1. The CDR3 runs 15 residues. J lost 8 bases, V lost 10 bases, and 17 bases had no gene match. Germline V lookup: CDR1 MNHNS, CDR2 SASEGT.

The V and J genes are TRBV5-1 and TRBJ1-1; TRBD1 agrees at 9 bases. The trim removed 0 bases at V and 2 bases at J, leaving 11 bases unmatched. The CDR3 covers 18 residues. The germline gives CDR1 SGHRS, CDR2 YFSETQ. CDR3 sequence: CASSLGLGTGIGNTEAFF. CDR3 nucleotides: TGCGCCAGCAGCTTGGGGCTCGGGACAGGGATAGGAAACACTGAAGCTTTCTTT.

The CDR3 spells CASSPQSSGPTGELFF. CDR3 coding DNA: TGTGCCAGCTCACCACAGTCTAGCGGGCCCACCGGGGAGCTGTTTTTT. The chain has TRBV18 and TRBJ2-2, with 8 bases lining up with TRBD2. V gave up 1 base and J gave up 4 bases; unmatched junction bases: 5. This CDR3 is built from 16 residues. The germline CDR1 and CDR2 sequences are KGHSH and LQKENI.

This chain links TRBV2 with TRBJ1-1, with 7 bases fitting TRBD1. The trim removed 4 bases at V and 11 bases at J, leaving 16 bases unmatched. Germline V CDR1 and CDR2: SNHLY, FYNNEI. The CDR3 has 15 amino acids. The chain's CDR3 is CASSARSRGRRGAFF. The CDR3 DNA is TGTGCCAGCAGTGCCCGATCAAGGGGGCGAAGGGGGGCTTTCTTT.

This clone was counted a single time. The rearrangement links TRBV6-6 to TRBJ1-5; TRBD1 aligns across 7 bases. The CDR3 runs 15 residues. Per the germline V gene, CDR1 is MNHNY and CDR2 is SVGAGI (reference sequence). V was clipped by 6 bases and J by 6 bases; unmatched bases: 11. The CDR3, as DNA: TGTGCCAGCAGCAGGGACAGATCGCCGACTCAGCCCCAGCATTTT. It yields the protein CASSRDRSPTQPQHF.

This clone was seen only once. The chain couples TRBV30 to TRBJ1-1, with 8 bases lining up with TRBD1. V was clipped by 1 base and J by 10 bases; unmatched bases: 5. Germline V CDR1 and CDR2: GTSNPN, SVGIG (reference sequence). This CDR3 comprises 12 residues. The CDR3 reads CAWSGRGRVAFF. Here the CDR3 DNA reads TGTGCCTGGAGTGGCAGGGGGCGCGTAGCTTTCTTT.

The chain recombines TRBV19 with TRBJ1-1; 8 bases are a match to TRBD1. V was clipped by 3 bases and J by 1 base; unmatched bases: 10. This CDR3 contains 17 residues. Germline V CDR1 and CDR2: LNHDA, SQIVND (reference sequence). The CDR3 here is CASSIDRGISPNTEAFF. In DNA form, the CDR3 reads TGTGCCAGTAGTATTGACAGGGGAATTTCACCGAACACTGAAGCTTTCTTT.

The chain recombines TRBV5-1 with TRBJ1-1; TRBD1 matches at 8 bases. The V gene end was trimmed by 5 bases and the J gene end by 7 bases; junction bases not matched to a gene: 10. Looked up from germline, CDR1 is SGHRS and CDR2 is YFSETQ. The CDR3 has 14 residues. Here the CDR3 reads CASRLSGRGREAFF. CDR3 sequence (DNA): TGCGCCAGCAGGCTCTCCGGCAGGGGGCGTGAAGCTTTCTTT.

This CDR3 reads CSARQTLEQYF. The CDR3 bases are TGCAGTGCTCGCCAGACACTTGAGCAGTACTTC. The gene calls are TRBV20-1 and TRBJ2-7, with D hard to call. CDR1 and CDR2 from the germline V gene are DFQATT and SNEGSKA (reference sequence). The V end was cut by 5 bases, the J end by 7 bases, with 12 bases between. This CDR3 is built from 11 residues.

This clone was observed a few times. This sequence joins TRBV7-6 and TRBJ1-5; D might be TRBD1 (6 bases). The CDR3 is 14 amino acids. Germline values: CDR1 SGHVS, CDR2 FNYEAQ. Trimming removed 2 bases at V and 6 bases at J, with 11 bases between. The CDR3 loop is CASSLKGGGQPQHF. The CDR3 bases are TGTGCCAGCAGCTTAAAGGGGGGGGGTCAGCCCCAGCATTTT.

The chain joins TRBV4-2 to TRBJ2-3; 7 nucleotides line up with TRBD2. V shed 1 base, J shed 4 bases, and the junction held 11 bases outside the gene matches. The germline gives CDR1 LGHNA, CDR2 YNFKEQ. This CDR3 region has 17 residues. This CDR3 is CASSQVNSSGEADTQYF. CDR3 sequence (DNA): TGTGCCAGCAGCCAAGTTAATTCTAGCGGTGAGGCAGATACGCAGTATTTT.

J is TRBJ1-2 and V is TRBV20-1; D not resolved. The V and J ends lost 6 bases and 7 bases respectively, with 6 bases between them. Germline-derived CDR1 and CDR2 are DFQATT and SNEGSKA (reference sequence). The CDR3 totals 9 residues. CDR3 loop: CSARLGYTF. The CDR3 region has the DNA TGCAGTGCCCGACTTGGCTACACCTTC.

The chain joins TRBV7-2 to TRBJ2-3; TRBD2 aligns across 9 bases. Germline V lookup: CDR1 SGHTA, CDR2 FQGNSA. The CDR3 runs to 14 residues. With V trimmed by 7 bases and J by 1 base, 3 bases remained unmatched. The CDR3 coding sequence is TGTGCCAGCACGTCTAGCGGGGGCACAGATACGCAGTATTTT. This translates into CASTSSGGTDTQYF.

The chain is built from TRBV11-2 and TRBJ2-1; 8 bases are shared with TRBD1. The V and J ends lost 0 bases and 10 bases, in that order; junction bases with no gene match: 11. CDR3 length: 16 amino acids. The germline CDR1 and CDR2 sequences are SGHAT and FQNNGV. CDR3 coding DNA: TGTGCCAGCAGCTTAGATATTAACCAGGGGGCAGGCGAGCAGTTCTTC. Encoded protein: CASSLDINQGAGEQFF.

The V gene is TRBV10-3, the J gene TRBJ1-1; 9 bases match TRBD1. This CDR3 region has 14 residues. Germline assignment: CDR1 ENHRY and CDR2 SYGVKD. The V and J ends lost 10 bases and 9 bases, in that order; junction bases with no gene match: 15. The CDR3 nucleotides are TGTGCCACGGATTCACCCGGGACAGGGCTCAAAGCTTTCTTT. This gives the protein CATDSPGTGLKAFF.

This chain links TRBV7-6 with TRBJ1-4; D might be TRBD1 (5 bases). This CDR3 is built from 15 residues. CDR1 is SGHVS, CDR2 FNYEAQ, per germline. The V gene lost 5 bases and the J gene lost 2 bases, with 12 bases spanning the gap. The CDR3 sequence: CASSPRDRTNEKLFF. Here the CDR3 DNA reads TGTGCCAGCAGCCCCAGGGATCGGACTAATGAAAAACTGTTTTTT.

The chain carries TRBV7-9 and TRBJ1-4; TRBD1 matches at 7 bases. Germline CDR1 is SEHNR and CDR2 is FQNEAQ (reference sequence). Unmatched junction bases numbered 8, after V lost 7 bases and J lost 0 bases. This CDR3 has 16 residues. CDR3 DNA: TGTGCCAGCACCACATCAGGGGGAACAACTAATGAAAAACTGTTTTTT. This codes for CASTTSGGTTNEKLFF.

The rearrangement uses TRBV9 and TRBJ1-1; TRBD1 might be the D (5 bases). Deletions cut 3 bases from V and 1 base from J, with 10 bases between. CDR3 length: 14 residues. Germline V gene sequence: CDR1 SGDLS, CDR2 YYNGEE. The CDR3 region has the DNA TGTGCCAGCAGCGCGACAGTGAGGAACACTGAAGCTTTCTTT. Its protein is CASSATVRNTEAFF.

The rearrangement uses TRBV28 and TRBJ1-5, with D possibly being TRBD1 (5 bases). The CDR3 is 18 amino acids. Germline V gene lookup returns CDR1 MDHEN and CDR2 SYDVKM. V was trimmed by 2 bases and J by 0 bases, leaving 17 bases between them. CDR3 bases: TGTGCCAGCAGTTTAGGGGAAGGGGATTATAGTAGCAATCAGCCCCAGCATTTT. It is translated as CASSLGEGDYSSNQPQHF.

J is TRBJ2-7 and V is TRBV7-2; D may be TRBD1 (6 bases). V dropped 5 bases and J dropped 3 bases, with 14 bases sitting between them. CDR3 length equals 14 residues. CDR1 is SGHTA and CDR2 is FQGNSA in the germline V gene. The CDR3: CASSVNRVRYEQYF. The CDR3, as DNA: TGTGCCAGCAGCGTAAACAGGGTACGCTACGAGCAGTACTTC.

This chain links TRBV27 with TRBJ1-5; 11 bases are a match to TRBD1. V shed 4 bases and J 16 bases; nucleotides not matched to a gene: 9. This CDR3 comprises 13 residues. The germline V gene encodes CDR1 MNHEY and CDR2 SMNVEV (reference sequence). In DNA form, the CDR3 reads TGTGCCAGCAGTTCGTCCGGACAGGGGGCTCTACATTTT. It specifies CASSSSGQGALHF.

The rearrangement links TRBV30 to TRBJ1-4, with a weak D call TRBD1 (6 bases). V lost 5 bases, J lost 5 bases, and 15 bases lay in between. The CDR3 sequence is 14 residues long. Germline lookup yields CDR1 GTSNPN and CDR2 SVGIG (reference sequence). In nucleotides, the CDR3 is TGTGCCTGGGACGTTAACAGGGAAAATGAAAAACTGTTTTTT. It codes for CAWDVNRENEKLFF. The full variable domain, in which reference TRBV30 and TRBJ1-4 provide the parts outside the CDR3, is SQTIHQWPATLVQPVGSPLSLECTVEGTSNPNLYWYRQAAGRGLQLLFYSVGIGQISSEVPQNLSASRPQDRQFILSSKKLLLSDSGFYLCAWDVNRENEKLFFGSGTQLSVL.

The V call is TRBV25-1, the J call TRBJ1-2; unclear D gene. In germline, CDR1 is MGHDK, CDR2 SYGVNS. This CDR3 contains 13 residues. The V and J ends lost 4 bases and 6 bases respectively, with 12 bases between them. The CDR3 DNA sequence: TGTGCCAGCAGTGGTCTACTGCCCGATGGCTACACCTTC. Translated: CASSGLLPDGYTF.